A selection of T cell receptor beta chains follows, all from one sample in a study of blood T cell repertoires in COVID-19. Libraries were prepared by immunoSEQ multiplex PCR; TCRdb keeps only in-frame clonotypes and omits some of them. Seen here are 110,000 or so clones, 80% to 90% observed once, and the top ten hold 15% to 20%. Sequenced input: peripheral blood. These receptors originate from a human donor with acute or convalescent COVID-19. The donor label of this sample is uncertain. Each CDR3 is given with its conserved first and last residue. The D gene is left open where the match is weak. Only some rows state a clone size, as once, few, many or a class for expanded clones.

size: .
V: TRBV7-9
J: TRBJ2-6
D: TRBD1
DNA: TGTGCCAGCAGTCCACCGAGGGGGCGCCACTCTGGGGCCAACGTCCTGACTTTC
CDR3: CASSPPRGRHSGANVLTF

size: .
V: TRBV7-9
J: TRBJ2-7
D: .
DNA: TGTGCCAGCAGCAAATGGACAGGAGGGGAATACGAGCAGTACTTC
CDR3: CASSKWTGGEYEQYF

size: .
V: TRBV7-2
J: TRBJ1-2
D: .
DNA: TGTGCCAGCAGCTTGCAGGGATCCGGCTATGGCTACACCTTC
CDR3: CASSLQGSGYGYTF

size: .
V: TRBV7-2
J: TRBJ2-1
D: .
DNA: TGTGCCAGCAGCTTATCCGGGACTCTTGAGCAGTTCTTC
CDR3: CASSLSGTLEQFF

size: .
V: TRBV6-5
J: TRBJ2-5
D: TRBD2
DNA: TGTGCCAGCAGTTACAGGACTAGCGGGAGGGGAGAGACCCAGTACTTC
CDR3: CASSYRTSGRGETQYF

size: .
V: TRBV15
J: TRBJ1-2
D: TRBD1
DNA: TGTGCCACCAGCAGAGAAGGACAGGGATATGGCTACACCTTC
CDR3: CATSREGQGYGYTF

size: .
V: TRBV7-9
J: TRBJ2-6
D: TRBD1
DNA: TGTGCCAGCAGCTTAGCTTGGGACAGCTCTGGGGCCAACGTCCTGACTTTC
CDR3: CASSLAWDSSGANVLTF

size: .
V: TRBV30
J: TRBJ2-3
D: .
DNA: TGTGCCTGGAGTAGGGAGGATACGCAGTATTTT
CDR3: CAWSREDTQYF

size: .
V: TRBV28
J: TRBJ1-5
D: TRBD1
DNA: TGTGCCAGCAGTTTAAGGGTTTTTTGGGACAGGGCAAGCCAGCCCCAGCATTTT
CDR3: CASSLRVFWDRASQPQHF

size: .
V: TRBV24-1
J: TRBJ1-5
D: TRBD1
DNA: TGTGCCACCAGTGATTCTCGGGACAGGGAGACATTCAATCAGCCCCAGCATTTT
CDR3: CATSDSRDRETFNQPQHF

size: .
V: TRBV9
J: TRBJ1-2
D: .
DNA: TGTGCCAGCAGCCAACGAGAAGACAGTCTATATGGCTACACCTTC
CDR3: CASSQREDSLYGYTF

size: .
V: TRBV7-9
J: TRBJ2-1
D: .
DNA: TGTGCCAGCAGCGCGAATCGGTTCTTC
CDR3: CASSANRFF

size: .
V: TRBV5-1
J: TRBJ1-1
D: TRBD1
DNA: TGCGCCAGCAGCCAGCGGACAGGGGGGAATTGGGGTGAAGCTTTCTTT
CDR3: CASSQRTGGNWGEAFF

size: once
V: TRBV7-2
J: TRBJ1-4
D: .
DNA: TGTGCCAGCAGCCAGCAGGGGTCACCGGGTGAAAAACTGTTTTTT
CDR3: CASSQQGSPGEKLFF

size: .
V: TRBV10-3
J: TRBJ2-2
D: .
DNA: TGTGCCATCAGGGTTTGGACTACTGATTTGGCCGGGGAGCTGTTTTTT
CDR3: CAIRVWTTDLAGELFF

size: .
V: TRBV28
J: TRBJ1-1
D: .
DNA: TGTGCCAGCAGTTCCGGAGCTATGAACACTGAAGCTTTCTTT
CDR3: CASSSGAMNTEAFF

size: .
V: TRBV27
J: TRBJ1-1
D: .
DNA: TGTGCCAGCAGTCCGGCCTGGGGCTGGGCTTTCTTT
CDR3: CASSPAWGWAFF

size: .
V: TRBV18
J: TRBJ2-6
D: .
DNA: TGTGCCAGCTCACCGACCCACCAGGGGTTGGGCGTCCTGACTTTC
CDR3: CASSPTHQGLGVLTF

size: once
V: TRBV11-2
J: TRBJ1-3
D: .
DNA: TGTGCCACCCGTGCTTTGGGGCCTGGGGGGGGCTCTGGAAACACCATATATTTT
CDR3: CATRALGPGGGSGNTIYF

size: .
V: TRBV27
J: TRBJ1-5
D: TRBD1
DNA: TGTGCCAGCAGTTTAAATTCGGCAGGGGGAAATCAGCCCCAGCATTTT
CDR3: CASSLNSAGGNQPQHF

size: .
V: TRBV29-1
J: TRBJ2-6
D: TRBD1
DNA: TGCAGCGTTGTGGACAGGCGAACCCCGAGCTCTGGGGCCAACGTCCTGACTTTC
CDR3: CSVVDRRTPSSGANVLTF

size: .
V: TRBV11-3
J: TRBJ2-1
D: .
DNA: TGTGCCAGCAGCTTAGTTTCGGGTTCTGAGCAGTTCTTC
CDR3: CASSLVSGSEQFF

size: .
V: TRBV5-1
J: TRBJ2-6
D: TRBD1
DNA: TGCGCCAGCAGTTTTATGGACAGGGGGCTTGGGGCCAACGTCCTGACTTTC
CDR3: CASSFMDRGLGANVLTF

size: .
V: TRBV15
J: TRBJ1-2
D: TRBD1
DNA: TGTGCCACCAGCAGGCAGCTGGGACAGGGGGCCGGCTACACCTTC
CDR3: CATSRQLGQGAGYTF

size: .
V: TRBV6-2/TRBV6-3
J: TRBJ2-3
D: TRBD1
DNA: TGTGCCAGCAGTAAAACCGGACAGGGCGTCCTTACAGATACGCAGTATTTT
CDR3: CASSKTGQGVLTDTQYF

size: .
V: TRBV18
J: TRBJ2-3
D: TRBD2
DNA: TGTGCCAGCTCACCACCGGTAGATAGCGGGAGTTCAGATACGCAGTATTTT
CDR3: CASSPPVDSGSSDTQYF

size: .
V: TRBV18
J: TRBJ2-7
D: .
DNA: TGTGCCAGCTCACCAAGTTTCGCCAGATCGGAGCAGTACTTC
CDR3: CASSPSFARSEQYF

size: .
V: TRBV7-5
J: TRBJ2-2
D: .
DNA: TGTGCCAGAAGCTTAGCATCAAGCGGCTATTACACCGGGGAGCTGTTTTTT
CDR3: CARSLASSGYYTGELFF

size: once
V: TRBV7-9
J: TRBJ2-1
D: .
DNA: TGTGCCAGCAGGTATTTAGGCCATCCCGGGTTGTACAATGAGCAGTTCTTC
CDR3: CASRYLGHPGLYNEQFF

size: .
V: TRBV21-1
J: TRBJ2-4
D: .
DNA: TGTGCCAGCAGCACTCGACTAGCGGGGGGGTGGAAAAACATTCAGTACTTC
CDR3: CASSTRLAGGWKNIQYF

size: .
V: TRBV5-1
J: TRBJ2-7
D: .
DNA: TGCGCCAGCAGCGCCGGACTTGAGGACGAGCAGTACTTC
CDR3: CASSAGLEDEQYF

size: .
V: TRBV6-2/TRBV6-3
J: TRBJ2-1
D: TRBD1
DNA: TGTGCCAGCAGTTACTACAGACAGGGGTGGGACAATGAGCAGTTCTTC
CDR3: CASSYYRQGWDNEQFF

size: once
V: TRBV19
J: TRBJ2-2
D: TRBD2
DNA: TGTGCCAGTAGACGGCTAGCGGGGGCCCCGGGCACCGGGGAGCTGTTTTTT
CDR3: CASRRLAGAPGTGELFF